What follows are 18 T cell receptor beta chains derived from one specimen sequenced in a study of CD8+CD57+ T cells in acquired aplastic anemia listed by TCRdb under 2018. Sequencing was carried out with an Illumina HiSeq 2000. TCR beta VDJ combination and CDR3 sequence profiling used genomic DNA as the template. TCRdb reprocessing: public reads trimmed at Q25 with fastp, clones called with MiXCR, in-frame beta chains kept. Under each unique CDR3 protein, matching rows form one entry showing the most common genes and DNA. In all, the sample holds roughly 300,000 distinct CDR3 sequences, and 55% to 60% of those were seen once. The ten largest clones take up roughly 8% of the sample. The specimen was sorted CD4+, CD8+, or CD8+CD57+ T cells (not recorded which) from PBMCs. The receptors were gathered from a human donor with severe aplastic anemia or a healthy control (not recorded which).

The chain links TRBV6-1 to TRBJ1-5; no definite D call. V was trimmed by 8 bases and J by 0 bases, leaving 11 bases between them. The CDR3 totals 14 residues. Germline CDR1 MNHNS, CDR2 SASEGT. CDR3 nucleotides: TGTGCCAGCCATCACCCGACTAGCAATCAGCCCCAGCATTTT. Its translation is CASHHPTSNQPQHF.

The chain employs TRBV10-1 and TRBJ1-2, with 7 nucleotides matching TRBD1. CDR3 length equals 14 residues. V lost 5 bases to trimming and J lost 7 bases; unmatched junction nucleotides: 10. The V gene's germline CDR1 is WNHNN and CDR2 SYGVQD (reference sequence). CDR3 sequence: CASSPDRRPGGYTF. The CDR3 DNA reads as TGCGCCAGCAGTCCGGACAGGCGGCCCGGTGGCTACACCTTC.

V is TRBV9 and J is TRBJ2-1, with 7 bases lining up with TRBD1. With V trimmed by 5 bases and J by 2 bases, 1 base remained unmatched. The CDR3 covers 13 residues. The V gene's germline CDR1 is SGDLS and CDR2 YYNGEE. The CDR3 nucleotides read TGTGCCAGCAGAGGGGGCCCCTACAATGAGCAGTTCTTC. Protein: CASRGGPYNEQFF.

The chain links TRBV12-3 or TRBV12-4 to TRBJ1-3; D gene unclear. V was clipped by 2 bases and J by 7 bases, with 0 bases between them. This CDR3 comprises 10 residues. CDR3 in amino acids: CASSLNTIYF. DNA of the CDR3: TGTGCCAGCAGTTTAAACACCATATATTTT.

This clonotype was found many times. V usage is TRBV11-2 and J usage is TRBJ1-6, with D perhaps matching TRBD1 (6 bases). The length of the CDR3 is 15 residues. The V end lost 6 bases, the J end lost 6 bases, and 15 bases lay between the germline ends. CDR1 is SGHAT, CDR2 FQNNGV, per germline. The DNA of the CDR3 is TGTGCCAGCAGGCGACCGGGACACCTTAATTCACCCCTCCACTTT. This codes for CASRRPGHLNSPLHF.

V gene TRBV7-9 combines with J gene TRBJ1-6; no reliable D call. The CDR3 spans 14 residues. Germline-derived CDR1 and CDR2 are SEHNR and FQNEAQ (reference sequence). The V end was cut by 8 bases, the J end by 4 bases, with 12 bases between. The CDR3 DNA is TGTGCCAGCTCAACGGGAGTGTATAATTCACCCCTCCACTTT. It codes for CASSTGVYNSPLHF.

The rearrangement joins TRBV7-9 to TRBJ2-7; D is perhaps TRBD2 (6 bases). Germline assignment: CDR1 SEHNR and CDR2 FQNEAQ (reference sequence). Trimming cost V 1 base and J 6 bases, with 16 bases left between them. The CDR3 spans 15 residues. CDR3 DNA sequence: TGTGCCAGCAGCTTAGATTTCCCGGAGGGGACCGAGCAGTACTTC. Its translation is CASSLDFPEGTEQYF.

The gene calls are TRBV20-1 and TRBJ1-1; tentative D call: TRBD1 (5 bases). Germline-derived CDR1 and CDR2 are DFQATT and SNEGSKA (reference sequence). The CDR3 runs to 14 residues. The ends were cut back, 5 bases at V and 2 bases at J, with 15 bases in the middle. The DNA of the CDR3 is TGCAGTGCTTTTTTCAGGGCGGTAAACACTGAAGCTTTCTTT. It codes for CSAFFRAVNTEAFF.

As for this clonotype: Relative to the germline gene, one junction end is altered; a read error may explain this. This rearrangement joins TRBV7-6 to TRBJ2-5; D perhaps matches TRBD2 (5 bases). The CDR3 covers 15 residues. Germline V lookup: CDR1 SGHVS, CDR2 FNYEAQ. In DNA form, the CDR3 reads TGCGCCAGCAGCTTAGCGCCATTCCCGCAAGAGACCCAGCACTTC. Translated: CASSLAPFPQETQHF.

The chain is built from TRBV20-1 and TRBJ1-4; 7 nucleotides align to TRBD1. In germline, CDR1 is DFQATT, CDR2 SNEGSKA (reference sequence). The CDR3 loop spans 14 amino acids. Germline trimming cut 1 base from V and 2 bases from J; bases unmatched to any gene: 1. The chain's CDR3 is CSARVTGTNEKLFF. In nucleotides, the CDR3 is TGCAGTGCTAGAGTGACAGGGACTAATGAAAAACTGTTTTTT.

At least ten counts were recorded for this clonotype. The CDR3 DNA follows: TGTGCCAGCAGCTCCGGGAGCTACCGCACAGATACGCAGTATTTT. Residues: CASSSGSYRTDTQYF. The chain couples TRBV7-2 to TRBJ2-3; D might be TRBD2 (6 bases). V gave up 4 bases and J gave up 1 base, with 12 bases separating them. Germline V gene sequence: CDR1 SGHTA, CDR2 FQGNSA. The CDR3 runs to 15 residues.

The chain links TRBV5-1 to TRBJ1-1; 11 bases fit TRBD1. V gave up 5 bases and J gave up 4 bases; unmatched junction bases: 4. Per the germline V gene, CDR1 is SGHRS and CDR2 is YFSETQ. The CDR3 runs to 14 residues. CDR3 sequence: CASRWTGGFTEAFF. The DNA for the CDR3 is TGCGCCAGCAGGTGGACAGGGGGCTTCACTGAAGCTTTCTTT.

The chain's CDR3 is CSARGSGNEQFF. The CDR3 nucleotides are TGCAGTGCTAGAGGATCCGGGAATGAGCAGTTCTTC. The chain combines TRBV20-1 with TRBJ2-1; D is unresolved. Germline CDR1 reads DFQATT; CDR2 reads SNEGSKA (reference sequence). This CDR3 has 12 amino acids. Trimming removed 1 base from V and 7 bases from J, with 8 bases in between.

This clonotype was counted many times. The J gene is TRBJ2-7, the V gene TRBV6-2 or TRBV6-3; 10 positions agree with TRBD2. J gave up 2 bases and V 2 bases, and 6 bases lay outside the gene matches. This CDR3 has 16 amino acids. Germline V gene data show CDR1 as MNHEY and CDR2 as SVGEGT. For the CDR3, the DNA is TGTGCCAGCAGTTACGGGCGAGCGGGGGGGCCCTACGAGCAGTACTTC. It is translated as CASSYGRAGGPYEQYF.

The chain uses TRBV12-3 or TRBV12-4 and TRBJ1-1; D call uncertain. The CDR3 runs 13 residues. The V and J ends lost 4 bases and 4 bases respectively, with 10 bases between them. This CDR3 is CASSSWGSTEAFF. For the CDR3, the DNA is TGTGCCAGCAGTTCATGGGGTAGCACTGAAGCTTTCTTT.

CDR3 loop: CASSPPGTANTEAFF. The CDR3 DNA reads TGCGCCAGCAGCCCACCCGGGACAGCGAACACTGAAGCTTTCTTT. This sequence joins TRBV5-1 and TRBJ1-1, with 7 positions matching TRBD1. This CDR3 has 15 residues. Germline assignment: CDR1 SGHRS and CDR2 YFSETQ. Trimming removed 4 bases from V and 1 base from J; junction bases left unmatched: 7.

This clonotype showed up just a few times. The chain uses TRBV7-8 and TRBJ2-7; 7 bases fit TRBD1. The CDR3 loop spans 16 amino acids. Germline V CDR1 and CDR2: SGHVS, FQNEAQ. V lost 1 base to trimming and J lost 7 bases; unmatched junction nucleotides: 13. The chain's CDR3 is CASSLVKGTVGSEQYF. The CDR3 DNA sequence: TGTGCCAGCAGCTTAGTTAAGGGGACAGTGGGGAGTGAGCAGTACTTC.

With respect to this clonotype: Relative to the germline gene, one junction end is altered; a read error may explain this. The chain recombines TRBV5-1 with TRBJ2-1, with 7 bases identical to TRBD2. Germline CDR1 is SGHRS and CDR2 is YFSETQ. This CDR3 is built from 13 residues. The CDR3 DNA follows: TGTGCCAGCAGCTGGGAGGGATCGGGCGAGCAGTTCTTC. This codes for CASSWEGSGEQFF. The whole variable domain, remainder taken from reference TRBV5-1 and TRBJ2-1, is KAGVTQTPRYLIKTRGQQVTLSCSPISGHRSVSWYQQTPGQGLQFLFEYFSETQRNKGNFPGRFSGRQFSNSRSEMNVSTLELGDSALYLCASSWEGSGEQFFGPGTRLTVL.